Given below is one TCR beta chain in context. The antigen is undetermined. The data belong to a study of cytomegalovirus exposure and HLA in healthy donors. Study-wide results and caveats: Common viral pathogens seemed, in a later analysis, to connect with several of the most significant clusters. Highly shared variants forming one cluster were likely a sequencing artifact.

The V gene lost 6 bases and the J gene lost 5 bases, with 11 bases spanning the gap. Per the germline V gene, CDR1 is MNHEY and CDR2 is SVGAGI. The CDR3 has 13 amino acids. The PCR ran on 60 Vbeta and 13 Jbeta primers. The data were produced by immunoSEQ multiplex PCR, yet TCRdb's version contains in-frame clones alone and is incomplete. The top ten hold less than 2% of the sample, which has around 190,000 clones, roughly four fifths seen once. What was sequenced was PBMCs. The gene calls are TRBV6-5 and TRBJ1-5, with D possibly being TRBD1 (6 bases). The TCR was taken from a man aged 18 to 35 in good health and CMV-seronegative. The CDR3 nucleotides are TGTGCCAGCAGACAGGGATACTATCAGCCCCAGCATTTT. Translating gives CASRQGYYQPQHF.